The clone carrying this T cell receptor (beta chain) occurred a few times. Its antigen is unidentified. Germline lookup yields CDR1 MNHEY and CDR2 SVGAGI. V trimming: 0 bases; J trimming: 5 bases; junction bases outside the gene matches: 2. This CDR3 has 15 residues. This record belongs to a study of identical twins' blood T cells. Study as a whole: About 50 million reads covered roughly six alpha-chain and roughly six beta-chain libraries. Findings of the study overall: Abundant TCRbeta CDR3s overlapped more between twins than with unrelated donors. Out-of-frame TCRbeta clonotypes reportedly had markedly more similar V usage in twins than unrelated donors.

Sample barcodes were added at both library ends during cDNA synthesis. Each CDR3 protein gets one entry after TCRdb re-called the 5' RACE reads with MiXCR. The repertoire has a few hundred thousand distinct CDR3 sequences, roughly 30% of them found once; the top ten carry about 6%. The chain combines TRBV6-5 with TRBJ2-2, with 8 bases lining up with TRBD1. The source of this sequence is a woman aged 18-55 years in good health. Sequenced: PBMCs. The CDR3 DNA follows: TGTGCCAGCAGTTACTCGAACAGGGGGACCGGGGAGCTGTTTTTT. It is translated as CASSYSNRGTGELFF.